This is a list of T cell receptor beta chains from one sample in a study of T cell changes during pregnancy in multiple sclerosis. The assay was immunoSEQ multiplex PCR, and TCRdb's table has in-frame clones only and misses some. The sample consists of about 89,000 clones, around 94% of them appearing once. The source material was peripheral blood, sampled in the third trimester of pregnancy. All receptors come from a female donor with multiple sclerosis, enrolled in a pregnancy study. Both conserved end residues are part of each CDR3. D genes are given only for firm matches. Not every row has a clone size; where given, it reads once, few, many or a size class.

V gene: TRBV18
J gene: TRBJ2-7
clone size: NA
D gene: NA
CDR3 DNA: TGTGCCAGCTCACCACCCGGTGGACTCCTTACCTACGAGCAGTACTTC
CDR3 protein: CASSPPGGLLTYEQYF

V gene: TRBV6-5
J gene: TRBJ1-6
clone size: NA
D gene: TRBD1
CDR3 DNA: TGTGCCAGCAGTGGTACAGGGGTTTCGTCACCCCTCCACTTT
CDR3 protein: CASSGTGVSSPLHF

V gene: TRBV19
J gene: TRBJ1-2
clone size: NA
D gene: NA
CDR3 DNA: TGTGCCACCCAAACAGGGATTAACTATGGCTACACCTTC
CDR3 protein: CATQTGINYGYTF

V gene: TRBV9
J gene: TRBJ2-3
clone size: NA
D gene: TRBD2
CDR3 DNA: TGTGCCAGCAGCGTACAGGGGGGTAGACTAGCGGGGATCAGCACAGATACGCAGTATTTT
CDR3 protein: CASSVQGGRLAGISTDTQYF

V gene: TRBV18
J gene: TRBJ1-4
clone size: NA
D gene: TRBD1
CDR3 DNA: TGTGCCAGCTCACCCGGACAGGGGTTTGGGACTAATGAAAAACTGTTTTTT
CDR3 protein: CASSPGQGFGTNEKLFF

V gene: TRBV5-1
J gene: TRBJ2-4
clone size: NA
D gene: TRBD1
CDR3 DNA: TGCGCCAGCAGCTTGATTCCCGCAGGGGGCAAAAACATTCAGTACTTC
CDR3 protein: CASSLIPAGGKNIQYF

V gene: TRBV5-4
J gene: TRBJ2-1
clone size: NA
D gene: NA
CDR3 DNA: TGTGCCAGCAGCTCCTATATAGGAGAATTCTTC
CDR3 protein: CASSSYIGEFF

V gene: TRBV27
J gene: TRBJ1-1
clone size: NA
D gene: NA
CDR3 DNA: TGTGCCAGCAGTTCGGGGATCGAGGACACTGAAGCTTTCTTT
CDR3 protein: CASSSGIEDTEAFF

V gene: TRBV5-1
J gene: TRBJ2-7
clone size: NA
D gene: TRBD1
CDR3 DNA: TGCGCCAGCAGCCCTCACCCGGGACAGGGGTCCAACGAGCAGTACTTC
CDR3 protein: CASSPHPGQGSNEQYF

V gene: TRBV5-6
J gene: TRBJ2-1
clone size: NA
D gene: NA
CDR3 DNA: TGTGCCAGCAGCCCCCCTGTGGGAGGCAGTGAGCAGTTCTTC
CDR3 protein: CASSPPVGGSEQFF

V gene: TRBV19
J gene: TRBJ2-1
clone size: NA
D gene: NA
CDR3 DNA: TGTGCCAGTAGTATTACAGGGAATGAGCAGTTCTTC
CDR3 protein: CASSITGNEQFF

V gene: TRBV5-4
J gene: TRBJ2-7
clone size: once
D gene: TRBD1
CDR3 DNA: TGTGCCAGCAGCCCGAAAAGGGGACAGGGCAACGGCGAGCAGTACTTC
CDR3 protein: CASSPKRGQGNGEQYF

V gene: TRBV29-1
J gene: TRBJ1-1
clone size: NA
D gene: NA
CDR3 DNA: TGCAGCGTTGCAGGAGGGGTGAACACTGAAGCTTTCTTT
CDR3 protein: CSVAGGVNTEAFF

V gene: TRBV6-1
J gene: TRBJ1-2
clone size: NA
D gene: TRBD1
CDR3 DNA: TGTGCCAGCAGTGCATCCCGCCGGGACAGGGACGACTATGGCTACACCTTC
CDR3 protein: CASSASRRDRDDYGYTF

V gene: TRBV19
J gene: TRBJ1-1
clone size: once
D gene: NA
CDR3 DNA: TGTGCCAGTAGACCTGGGGGGGGGCTCCGTGGGGTCACTGAAGCTTTCTTT
CDR3 protein: CASRPGGGLRGVTEAFF

V gene: TRBV5-4
J gene: TRBJ1-6
clone size: NA
D gene: TRBD1
CDR3 DNA: TGTGCCAGCAGCACGGACAGGAACAATTCACCCCTCCACTTT
CDR3 protein: CASSTDRNNSPLHF

V gene: TRBV5-4
J gene: TRBJ2-5
clone size: NA
D gene: NA
CDR3 DNA: TGTGCCAGCAGCCCGGGACTTCTAGAGACCCAGTACTTC
CDR3 protein: CASSPGLLETQYF

V gene: TRBV6-5
J gene: TRBJ2-7
clone size: NA
D gene: TRBD1
CDR3 DNA: TGTGCCAACTCCCGGGACAGGAGTAACTACGAGCAGTACTTC
CDR3 protein: CANSRDRSNYEQYF

V gene: TRBV10-3
J gene: TRBJ2-7
clone size: NA
D gene: TRBD2
CDR3 DNA: TGTGCCATCAGCCGGCGGCGGGAGGGCCGCATGTCCGAGCAGTACTTC
CDR3 protein: CAISRRREGRMSEQYF

V gene: TRBV11-2
J gene: TRBJ1-2
clone size: NA
D gene: NA
CDR3 DNA: TGTGCCAGCAGCTTAGATCTCGTAGCCAACTATGGCTACACCTTC
CDR3 protein: CASSLDLVANYGYTF

V gene: TRBV6-4
J gene: TRBJ1-5
clone size: NA
D gene: TRBD1
CDR3 DNA: TGTGCCAGCAGTGACGACAGGGTGTACGATCAGCCCCAGCATTTT
CDR3 protein: CASSDDRVYDQPQHF

V gene: TRBV10-2
J gene: TRBJ1-1
clone size: NA
D gene: NA
CDR3 DNA: TGCGCCAGCAGCTCACAGGGCCCTGAAGCTTTCTTT
CDR3 protein: CASSSQGPEAFF

V gene: TRBV7-9
J gene: TRBJ1-2
clone size: once
D gene: TRBD1
CDR3 DNA: TGTGCCAGCAGCTTAGGACAGGGGTCCTCGGGGGGCTACACCTTC
CDR3 protein: CASSLGQGSSGGYTF

V gene: TRBV13
J gene: TRBJ2-1
clone size: NA
D gene: NA
CDR3 DNA: TGTGCCAGCAGCTCGTTAGTAGGAGGTGGGTACAATGAGCAGTTCTTC
CDR3 protein: CASSSLVGGGYNEQFF

V gene: TRBV4-1
J gene: TRBJ2-7
clone size: NA
D gene: TRBD1
CDR3 DNA: TGCGCCAGCAGCCAAGGGACAGGGGACTACGAGCAGTACTTC
CDR3 protein: CASSQGTGDYEQYF

V gene: TRBV2
J gene: TRBJ2-5
clone size: NA
D gene: TRBD2
CDR3 DNA: TGTGCCAGCAGTGTCCGGGGAGGGGAGACCCAGTACTTC
CDR3 protein: CASSVRGGETQYF

V gene: TRBV30
J gene: TRBJ2-2
clone size: NA
D gene: NA
CDR3 DNA: TGTGCCTGGAGACCGGCAGAGACTTACACCGGGGAGCTGTTTTTT
CDR3 protein: CAWRPAETYTGELFF

V gene: TRBV2
J gene: TRBJ2-7
clone size: NA
D gene: NA
CDR3 DNA: TGTGCCAGCAGAATTGACGGGATCGAGCAGTACTTC
CDR3 protein: CASRIDGIEQYF

V gene: TRBV27
J gene: TRBJ1-3
clone size: NA
D gene: TRBD1
CDR3 DNA: TGTGCCAGCAGTCCGACAGGGGGCCTCTCTGGAAACACCATATATTTT
CDR3 protein: CASSPTGGLSGNTIYF

V gene: TRBV10-1
J gene: TRBJ2-3
clone size: NA
D gene: TRBD1
CDR3 DNA: TGCGCCAGCAGTGAGTCCGGACAGGGGTCAGATACGCAGTATTTT
CDR3 protein: CASSESGQGSDTQYF

V gene: TRBV6-5
J gene: TRBJ1-1
clone size: NA
D gene: NA
CDR3 DNA: TGTGCCAGCAGAATGACAGAGAACACTGAAGCTTTCTTT
CDR3 protein: CASRMTENTEAFF

V gene: TRBV7-2
J gene: TRBJ2-6
clone size: NA
D gene: NA
CDR3 DNA: TGTGCCAGCAGCTCCCGGGGGTCGGGGGCCAACGTCCTGACTTTC
CDR3 protein: CASSSRGSGANVLTF

V gene: TRBV13
J gene: TRBJ2-1
clone size: once
D gene: NA
CDR3 DNA: TGTGCCAGCAGCCTCCTTAGTCGAGGGCACAATGAGCAGTTCTTC
CDR3 protein: CASSLLSRGHNEQFF

V gene: TRBV7-2
J gene: TRBJ1-1
clone size: NA
D gene: NA
CDR3 DNA: TGTGCCAGCAGCTTAGTTATGTCTGAAGCTTTCTTT
CDR3 protein: CASSLVMSEAFF

V gene: TRBV5-1
J gene: TRBJ1-4
clone size: once
D gene: TRBD1
CDR3 DNA: TGCGCCAGCAGCTCGGACAGGGGAGTCGAAAAACTGTTTTTT
CDR3 protein: CASSSDRGVEKLFF

V gene: TRBV18
J gene: TRBJ1-1
clone size: NA
D gene: NA
CDR3 DNA: TGTGCCAGCTCACCACAAACAGGTTCCACTGAAGCTTTCTTT
CDR3 protein: CASSPQTGSTEAFF

V gene: TRBV4-1
J gene: TRBJ2-3
clone size: NA
D gene: TRBD2
CDR3 DNA: TGCGCCAGCAGCCAAGCTAGCGGGAGTACGACAGATACGCAGTATTTT
CDR3 protein: CASSQASGSTTDTQYF

V gene: TRBV19
J gene: TRBJ2-1
clone size: NA
D gene: NA
CDR3 DNA: TGTGCCAGTAGTATAGCTATCTCCTACAATGAGCAGTTCTTC
CDR3 protein: CASSIAISYNEQFF

V gene: TRBV19
J gene: TRBJ2-5
clone size: NA
D gene: TRBD1
CDR3 DNA: TGTGCCAGTGGGAGACAGGGGGCTTTGGAGACCCAGTACTTC
CDR3 protein: CASGRQGALETQYF

V gene: TRBV5-4
J gene: TRBJ2-5
clone size: few
D gene: TRBD2
CDR3 DNA: TGTGCCAGCAGCATCGGACTAGCGGGGATACAAGAGACCCAGTACTTC
CDR3 protein: CASSIGLAGIQETQYF

V gene: TRBV5-1
J gene: TRBJ2-3
clone size: NA
D gene: NA
CDR3 DNA: TGCGCCAGCAGCTGGGGGCAGGAAGCAGATACGCAGTATTTT
CDR3 protein: CASSWGQEADTQYF